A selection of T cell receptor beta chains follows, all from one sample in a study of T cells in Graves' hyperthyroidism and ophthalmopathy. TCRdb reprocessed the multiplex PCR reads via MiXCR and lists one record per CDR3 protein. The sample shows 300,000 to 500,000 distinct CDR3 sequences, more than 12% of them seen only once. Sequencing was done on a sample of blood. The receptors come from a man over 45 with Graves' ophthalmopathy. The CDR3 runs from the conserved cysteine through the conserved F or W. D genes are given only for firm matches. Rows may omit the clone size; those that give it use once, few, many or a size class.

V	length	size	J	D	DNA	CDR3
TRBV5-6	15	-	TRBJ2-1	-	TGTGCCAGCAGCTTGGGGGCTAGCAGATACAATGAGCAGTTCTTC	CASSLGASRYNEQFF
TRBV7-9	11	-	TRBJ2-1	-	TGTGCCAGCAGCGATTCCCGGAGGGCGTTCTTC	CASSDSRRAFF
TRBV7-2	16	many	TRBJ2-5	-	TGTGCCAGCAGCTTAGCCTGGGGACGCCCGATTGGGACCCAGTACTTC	CASSLAWGRPIGTQYF
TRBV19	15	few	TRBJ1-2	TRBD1	TGTGCCAGTAGCCCCTTGGCAGGGGGGTCCTATGGCTACACCTTC	CASSPLAGGSYGYTF
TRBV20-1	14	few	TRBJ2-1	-	TGCAGTGCTATCTTAAGGCGTAACTACAATGAGCAGTTCTTC	CSAILRRNYNEQFF
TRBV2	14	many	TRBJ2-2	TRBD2	TGTGCCAGCACCCTAGCGGGAAACACCGGGGAGCTGTTTTTT	CASTLAGNTGELFF
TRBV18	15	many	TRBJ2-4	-	TGTGCCAGCTCACCACTGATGGGAGTTCGGGACATTCAGTACTTC	CASSPLMGVRDIQYF
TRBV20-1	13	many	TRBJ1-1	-	TGCAGTGCTAAAGCATCAAGGGCGTTAGAAGCTTTCTTT	CSAKASRALEAFF
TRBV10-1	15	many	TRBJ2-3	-	TGCGCCAGCAGTGAATTTGGGGGAGGCACAGATACGCAGTATTTT	CASSEFGGGTDTQYF
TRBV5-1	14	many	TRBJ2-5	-	TGCGCCAGCAGGGACGGACTAAGCCAAGAGACCCAGTACTTC	CASRDGLSQETQYF
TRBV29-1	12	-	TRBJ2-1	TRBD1	TGCAGCGTTTTTCAGGGGGCCAATGAGCAGTTCTTC	CSVFQGANEQFF
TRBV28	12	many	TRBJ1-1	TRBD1	TGTGCCAGCAGCGGGACAGACACTGAAGCTTTCTTT	CASSGTDTEAFF
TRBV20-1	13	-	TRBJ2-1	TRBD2	TGCAGTGCTAGTACGGGAGGTTACAATGAGCAGTTCTTC	CSASTGGYNEQFF
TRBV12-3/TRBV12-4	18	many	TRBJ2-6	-	TGTGCCAGCAGTCGACTCCGGCCCGGGCGCTCTGGGGCCAACGTCCTGACTTTC	CASSRLRPGRSGANVLTF